Following are 17 T cell receptor beta chains from one sample sequenced in a study of cytomegalovirus exposure and HLA in healthy donors. PCR primers comprised 60 Vbeta and 13 Jbeta primers. Data came from immunoSEQ multiplex PCR; TCRdb stores just in-frame clones and leaves some out. The repertoire has some 100,000 clones, approximately 65% of them found once; the top ten carry approximately 5.8%. Sequenced material: PBMCs. The receptors derive from a woman in her thirties in good health and CMV-seropositive.

The V gene is TRBV5-1, the J gene TRBJ1-1; D is perhaps TRBD1 (5 bases). Deletions cut 4 bases from V and 0 bases from J, with 7 bases between. CDR3 length: 13 residues. Germline-derived CDR1 and CDR2 are SGHRS and YFSETQ. The CDR3 DNA reads TGCGCCAGCAGCACGGACATGAACACTGAAGCTTTCTTT. As protein: CASSTDMNTEAFF.

V usage is TRBV5-1 and J usage is TRBJ2-6, with unresolved D. There are 15 residues in the CDR3. Trimming cost V 0 bases and J 1 base, with 5 bases left between them. Looked up from germline, CDR1 is SGHRS and CDR2 is YFSETQ. CDR3 coding DNA: TGCGCCAGCAGCTTGGTCGAGTCTGGGGCCAACGTCCTGACTTTC. Translation gives CASSLVESGANVLTF.

This clone was detected a few times. V usage is TRBV19 and J usage is TRBJ1-2; 8 nucleotides match TRBD1. The CDR3 contains 15 residues. The germline gives CDR1 LNHDA, CDR2 SQIVND (reference sequence). V trimming: 4 bases; J trimming: 6 bases; junction bases outside the gene matches: 10. CDR3: CASSKDRVISNGYTF. CDR3 nucleotides: TGTGCCAGTAGTAAGGACAGGGTGATTTCCAATGGCTACACCTTC.

This chain links TRBV6-6 with TRBJ2-7, with 8 bases aligning to TRBD2. V lost 7 bases, J lost 3 bases, and 11 bases stayed unmatched. Germline CDR1 reads MNHNY; CDR2 reads SVGAGI (reference sequence). The CDR3 loop spans 15 amino acids. This chain's CDR3 is CASTRAAGGIYEQYF. The DNA of the CDR3 is TGTGCCAGCACCCGAGCGGCGGGGGGAATCTACGAGCAGTACTTC.

J is TRBJ1-2 and V is TRBV30; tentative D call: TRBD1 (5 bases). The V gene's germline CDR1 is GTSNPN and CDR2 SVGIG (reference sequence). The CDR3 runs 14 residues. Trimming cost V 0 bases and J 3 bases, with 11 bases left between them. CDR3: CAWSVRTRDYGYTF. CDR3 DNA: TGTGCCTGGAGTGTCCGGACACGAGACTATGGCTACACCTTC.

This chain uses TRBV19 with TRBJ1-6; no firm D call. In germline, CDR1 is LNHDA, CDR2 SQIVND (reference sequence). There are 18 residues in the CDR3. Trimming took 3 bases from V and 0 from J, leaving 15 bases between them. DNA of the CDR3: TGTGCCAGTAGTATTCCCCTCAGAGGGAGCTCCTATAATTCACCCCTCCACTTT. It translates to CASSIPLRGSSYNSPLHF.

The chain has TRBV6-6 and TRBJ1-5, with TRBD1 identical over 8 bases. CDR1 and CDR2 (germline): MNHNY, SVGAGI (reference sequence). The V gene end was trimmed by 7 bases and the J gene end by 5 bases; junction bases not matched to a gene: 7. CDR3 length: 14 residues. For the CDR3, the DNA is TGTGCCAGCACCGGACAGGGACAGCATCAGCCCCAGCATTTT. Protein: CASTGQGQHQPQHF.

This chain links TRBV9 with TRBJ2-2; 7 positions agree with TRBD2. After removal of 7 bases from V and 4 bases from J, the junction contained 4 bases not matched to a gene. CDR1 is SGDLS and CDR2 is YYNGEE in the germline V gene. The CDR3 contains 13 residues. The chain's CDR3 is CASAGTTTGELFF. The CDR3 DNA follows: TGTGCCAGCGCCGGGACTACCACCGGGGAGCTGTTTTTT.

V and J are TRBV9 and TRBJ1-1, with D possibly matching TRBD1 (5 bases). The CDR3 sequence is 17 residues long. V gave up 0 bases and J gave up 0 bases, with 15 bases separating them. Germline values: CDR1 SGDLS, CDR2 YYNGEE. The CDR3 DNA reads TGTGCCAGCAGCGTAGGATACGGCGACAGCATGAACACTGAAGCTTTCTTT. Protein: CASSVGYGDSMNTEAFF.

The chain carries TRBV5-6 and TRBJ1-2; TRBD1 matches at 7 bases. This CDR3 comprises 14 residues. Trimming removed 6 bases from V and 4 bases from J; junction bases left unmatched: 9. Germline loops: CDR1 SGHDT, CDR2 YYEEEE. The CDR3 DNA sequence: TGTGCCAGCACCCAGTGGGGACAGACCTATGGCTACACCTTC. It translates to CASTQWGQTYGYTF. The whole variable domain, filled in from reference TRBV5-6 and TRBJ1-2, reads DAGVTQSPTHLIKTRGQQVTLRCSPKSGHDTVSWYQQALGQGPQFIFQYYEEEERQRGNFPDRFSGHQFPNYSSELNVNALLLGDSALYLCASTQWGQTYGYTFGSGTRLTVV.

J is TRBJ2-3 and V is TRBV29-1; 7 bases map to TRBD1. CDR3 length equals 10 residues. J was trimmed by 9 bases and V by 7 bases; bases with no gene match: 4. Germline V gene data show CDR1 as SQVTM and CDR2 as ANQGSEA. The CDR3 region has the DNA TGCAGCGCTGGGGGACAGACGCAGTATTTT. Translated: CSAGGQTQYF.

The chain recombines TRBV29-1 with TRBJ2-5; weak D call: TRBD1 (5 bases). V was trimmed by 4 bases and J by 5 bases, leaving 14 bases between them. From germline, CDR1 is SQVTM and CDR2 ANQGSEA. This CDR3 is built from 13 residues. The CDR3 DNA reads TGCAGCGTTGTCCCCTGGGGCCGGGAGACCCAGTACTTC. As protein: CSVVPWGRETQYF.

This clone occurred a few times. The CDR3 DNA reads as TGTGCCTGGAGTGGTCTAGCGGGGGGGAGGGGGCAGTACTTC. Protein: CAWSGLAGGRGQYF. This chain links TRBV30 with TRBJ2-7, with TRBD2 matching 12 bases. The germline CDR1 and CDR2 sequences are GTSNPN and SVGIG (reference sequence). The CDR3 extends over 14 amino acids. V was pared by 1 base and J by 9 bases, with 7 bases of the junction left unmatched.

This chain links TRBV7-3 with TRBJ2-1, with TRBD1 identical over 10 bases. Trimming at V came to 5 bases and at J to 4 bases, leaving 14 bases not matched to a gene. CDR3 length equals 18 residues. Looked up from germline, CDR1 is SGHTA and CDR2 is FQGTGA. For the CDR3, the DNA is TGTGCCAGCAGCCCGATACCGGGACAGGGGATTTTTTACAATGAGCAGTTCTTC. This codes for CASSPIPGQGIFYNEQFF.

V and J are TRBV28 and TRBJ1-1; 7 nucleotides align to TRBD1. CDR3 size: 15 residues. Germline CDR1 reads MDHEN; CDR2 reads SYDVKM. Trimming cost V 10 bases and J 4 bases; bases outside gene matches: 15. This CDR3 reads CAIRALGGDGTEAFF. The DNA for the CDR3 is TGTGCCATCAGGGCTTTAGGGGGCGACGGCACTGAAGCTTTCTTT.

This chain links TRBV27 with TRBJ1-1; 11 nucleotides match TRBD1. This CDR3 comprises 14 residues. Germline assignment: CDR1 MNHEY and CDR2 SMNVEV (reference sequence). Unmatched junction bases numbered 3, after V lost 5 bases and J lost 4 bases. CDR3 DNA sequence: TGTGCCAGCAGTCTGGGACAGGGGGGCACTGAAGCTTTCTTT. It specifies CASSLGQGGTEAFF.

The rearrangement joins TRBV6-5 to TRBJ2-5; TRBD2 might be the D (5 bases). TRBJ2-7 matches the DNA end more closely, so the J call is doubtful. CDR1 is MNHEY, CDR2 SVGAGI, per germline. The CDR3 runs to 14 residues. DNA for the CDR3: TGTGCCAGCAGTTACGGTCTCGGGGTCTACGAGCAGTACTTC. Amino acids: CASSYGLGVYEQYF.